This TCR beta chain was captured by sequencing in a study of cytomegalovirus exposure and HLA in healthy donors. Study observations and caveats: Later analysis showed most CMV-associated TCR beta chains appearing HLA-restricted. HLA alleles showed associations with 16,951 TCR beta sequences in a later analysis, at a 0.05 false discovery rate.

Amplification used 60 Vbeta primers and 13 Jbeta primers. The repertoire was sequenced with immunoSEQ multiplex PCR; TCRdb's copy has only in-frame clones and lacks some. The data contain 150,000 to 200,000 clones, 81% of them singletons. The CDR3 runs to 19 residues. Germline CDR1 and CDR2: SGHRS and YFSETQ. With V trimmed by 0 bases and J by 0 bases, 11 bases remained unmatched. Note on this clone: Its cognate antigen is unknown.

The sequenced material came from PBMCs. The sequence derives from a middle-aged man in good health and CMV-seronegative. This chain joins TRBV5-1 and TRBJ1-3; 8 positions match TRBD1. In DNA form, the CDR3 reads TGCGCCAGCAGCTTGGCCGGTGGGCAGGGGGCAGGCTCTGGAAACACCATATATTTT. Translated: CASSLAGGQGAGSGNTIYF.